This is a list of T cell receptor beta chains from one sample in a study of a mutant IDH1 vaccine in newly diagnosed glioma. Their recognized antigens are unknown. The table came from immunoSEQ multiplex PCR; TCRdb's copy has only in-frame clones and leaves some out. The sample consists of some 50,000 clones, approximately 92% of them appearing once. Sequenced here: PBMCs, sampled from a glioma patient whose treatment included an IDH1 peptide vaccine. Receptors were obtained from a man aged 50-59 years with glioma. Each CDR3 is given with its conserved first and last residue. D genes are given only for firm matches. Size is stated for part of the rows, as once, few or many counts, or as a class when the clone is expanded.

abundance,d_gene,j_gene,v_gene,CDR3nt,CDR3aa
NA,TRBD1,TRBJ1-1,TRBV5-6,TGTGCCAGCAGCTTAGGAGACAGGGCTATCTTCGCTGAAGCTTTCTTT,CASSLGDRAIFAEAFF
NA,NA,TRBJ1-2,TRBV5-6,TGTGCCAGCAGCTTGGCTTTACAGGGCCTCGGCTACACCTTC,CASSLALQGLGYTF
NA,TRBD1,TRBJ2-1,TRBV2,TGTGCCAGCAGTGAAGCAGGGGGCGGTTACAATGAGCAGTTCTTC,CASSEAGGGYNEQFF
NA,NA,TRBJ2-2,TRBV28,TGTGCCAGCACCGGGCCGAGCACCGGGGAGCTGTTTTTT,CASTGPSTGELFF
NA,NA,TRBJ2-3,TRBV19,TGTGCCAGTAGTACGGGACAAAGCACAGATACGCAGTATTTT,CASSTGQSTDTQYF
NA,NA,TRBJ1-2,TRBV2,TGTGCCAGCAGGGCCGCACTGGGGTCTAACTATGGCTACACCTTC,CASRAALGSNYGYTF
once,NA,TRBJ2-2,TRBV15,TGTGCCACCGGCGGGACGCTCGCCGGGGAGCTGTTTTTT,CATGGTLAGELFF
NA,NA,TRBJ1-1,TRBV5-4,TGTGCCAGCAGCTCTCTTTCGAACACTGAAGCTTTCTTT,CASSSLSNTEAFF
NA,NA,TRBJ1-2,TRBV19,TGTGCCAGTAACGAAGCCCAAGGGCGCAACTATGGCTACACCTTC,CASNEAQGRNYGYTF
NA,NA,TRBJ1-2,TRBV5-5,TGTGCCAGCAGCTACCGTGGGGGGGTGGCTAGTGGCTACACCTTC,CASSYRGGVASGYTF
NA,NA,TRBJ1-1,TRBV7-8,TGTGCCAGCAGCCCAGGACCTTTGTGGGACACTGAAGCTTTCTTT,CASSPGPLWDTEAFF
NA,NA,TRBJ1-2,TRBV6-1,TGTGCCAGCAGTGAAATCGGGGACTTTGGCTACACCTTC,CASSEIGDFGYTF
NA,NA,TRBJ1-5,TRBV12-5,TGTGCTAGTGGTTTGGTATTTATGGGTGAATCGCCCCGCTCGGGTCAGCCCCAGCATTTT,CASGLVFMGESPRSGQPQHF
NA,TRBD2,TRBJ2-1,TRBV27,TGTGCCAGCAGTTTGGAGCCCCCCACTAGCGGGAGTTCCCCCTACAATGAGCAGTTCTTC,CASSLEPPTSGSSPYNEQFF
NA,NA,TRBJ2-1,TRBV14,TGTGCCAGCAGCCCGCGGGACTCCAATGAGCAGTTCTTC,CASSPRDSNEQFF
NA,TRBD2,TRBJ2-3,TRBV6-6,TGTGCCAGCAGGCTAGCGGGAGGACCTACAGATACGCAGTATTTT,CASRLAGGPTDTQYF
NA,NA,TRBJ1-3,TRBV6-5,TGTGCCAGCAGTTACTCCCAGGGACTGCGAAACACCATATATTTT,CASSYSQGLRNTIYF
medium-sized,NA,TRBJ2-1,TRBV21-1,TGTGCCACCCCCCCGACAGGGAAGAACAATGAGCAGTTCTTC,CATPPTGKNNEQFF
NA,NA,TRBJ2-7,TRBV28,TGTGCCAGCAGTTCCTTGCTTGCTAGGGCCTACGAGCAGTACTTC,CASSSLLARAYEQYF
NA,NA,TRBJ2-1,TRBV6-1,TGTGCCAGCCAGGGGAGCGATTACAATGAGCAGTTCTTC,CASQGSDYNEQFF
NA,NA,TRBJ2-3,TRBV29-1,TGCAGCGTTGAACTTGTGAACACAGATACGCAGTATTTT,CSVELVNTDTQYF
NA,NA,TRBJ2-2,TRBV9,TGTGCCAGCAGCGTGATCGGAAGCACCCCCGGGGAGCTGTTTTTT,CASSVIGSTPGELFF
NA,NA,TRBJ2-2,TRBV9,TGTGCCAGCAAGACTTCCACCGGGGAGCTGTTTTTT,CASKTSTGELFF